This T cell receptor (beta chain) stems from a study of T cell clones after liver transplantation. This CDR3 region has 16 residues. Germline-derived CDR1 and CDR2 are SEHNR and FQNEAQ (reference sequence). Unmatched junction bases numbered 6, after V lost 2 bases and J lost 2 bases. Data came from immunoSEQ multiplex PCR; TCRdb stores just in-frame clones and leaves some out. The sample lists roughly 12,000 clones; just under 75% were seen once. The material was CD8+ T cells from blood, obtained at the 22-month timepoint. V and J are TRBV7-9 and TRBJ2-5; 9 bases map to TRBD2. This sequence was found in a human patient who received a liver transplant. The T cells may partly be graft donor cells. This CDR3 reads CASSLSLAGPQETQYF. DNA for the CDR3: TGTGCCAGCAGCTTATCCCTAGCGGGGCCTCAAGAGACCCAGTACTTC.